This entry concerns a single TCR beta chain. What it binds is unknown. V was shortened by 4 bases and J by 4 bases, with 17 bases between the two germline ends. CDR1 is SGDLS, CDR2 YYNGEE, per germline. The CDR3 runs 15 residues. This sample is part of a study of shared clonotypes between healthy human individuals. Findings and limits, study-wide: The study found lower generation probabilities in non-shared clonotypes than in those shared by all four donors. Larger estimated richness was generally seen in naive subsets than in memory subsets. The authors sampled blood alone, and tissue repertoires likely differ.

Assay: immunoSEQ multiplex PCR; the TCRdb copy retains only in-frame clones and omits some. The table includes about 2,500,000 clones, approximately 94% detected once. Sequenced material: naive CD4+ T cells sorted from blood. As to subset: CD45RA+ positively selected. The chain uses TRBV9 and TRBJ1-2; D possibly corresponds to TRBD1 (5 bases). This clonotype was sampled from a man between 18 and 35 years old in good health. The CDR3 region has the DNA TGTGCCAGCAGCCCCCGGTGGGACGTCTCCTATGGCTACACCTTC. Translating gives CASSPRWDVSYGYTF.